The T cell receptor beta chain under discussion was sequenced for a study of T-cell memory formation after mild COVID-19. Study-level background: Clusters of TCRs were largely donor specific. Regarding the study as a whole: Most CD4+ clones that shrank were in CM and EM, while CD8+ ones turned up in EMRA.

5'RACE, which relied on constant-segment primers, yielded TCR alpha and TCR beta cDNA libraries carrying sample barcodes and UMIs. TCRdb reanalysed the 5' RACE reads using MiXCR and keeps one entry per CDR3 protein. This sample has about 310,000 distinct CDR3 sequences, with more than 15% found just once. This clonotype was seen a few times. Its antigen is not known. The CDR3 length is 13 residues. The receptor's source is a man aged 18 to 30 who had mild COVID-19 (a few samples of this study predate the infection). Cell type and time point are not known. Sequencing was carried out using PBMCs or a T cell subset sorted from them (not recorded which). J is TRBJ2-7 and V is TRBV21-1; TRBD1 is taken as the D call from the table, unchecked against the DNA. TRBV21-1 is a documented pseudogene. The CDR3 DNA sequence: TGTGCCAGCTCACAGGACGGGATCTACGAGCAGTACGTC. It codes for CASSQDGIYEQYV.